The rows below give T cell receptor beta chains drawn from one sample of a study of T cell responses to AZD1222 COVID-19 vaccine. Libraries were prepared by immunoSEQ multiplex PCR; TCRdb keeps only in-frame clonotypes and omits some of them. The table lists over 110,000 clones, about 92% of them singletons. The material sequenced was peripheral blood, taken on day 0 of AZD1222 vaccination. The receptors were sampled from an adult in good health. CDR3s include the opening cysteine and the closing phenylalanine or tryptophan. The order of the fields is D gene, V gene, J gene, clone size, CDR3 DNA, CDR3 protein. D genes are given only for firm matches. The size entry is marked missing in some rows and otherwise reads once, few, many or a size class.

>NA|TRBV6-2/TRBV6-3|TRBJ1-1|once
TGTGCCAGCAGTTGGCCTCGAGGGTGGGGAAGGTTGGACACTGAAGCTTTCTTT
CASSWPRGWGRLDTEAFF
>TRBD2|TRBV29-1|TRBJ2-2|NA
TGCAGCGTTGTACCCACTAGCGGGGTCAACACCGGGGAGCTGTTTTTT
CSVVPTSGVNTGELFF
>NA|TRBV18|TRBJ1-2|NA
TGTGCCAGCTCTCTACAGCCTCAGGGTGGCTACACCTTC
CASSLQPQGGYTF
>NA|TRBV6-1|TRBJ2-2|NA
TGTGCCAGCAGTGACGCTGGGGCAGGAGTCACCGGGGAGCTGTTTTTT
CASSDAGAGVTGELFF
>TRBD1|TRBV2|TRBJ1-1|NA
TGTGCCAGCAGTGAAAGGGACAGGGGTTTGAATGGGTGGGCTTTCTTT
CASSERDRGLNGWAFF
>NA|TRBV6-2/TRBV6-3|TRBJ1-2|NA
TGTGCCAGCAGTTACGAATCAGATCACTATGGCTACACCTTC
CASSYESDHYGYTF
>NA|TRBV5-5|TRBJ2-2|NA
TGTGCCAGCAGCTTGGCCGCAGGTATCACCGGGGAGCTGTTTTTT
CASSLAAGITGELFF
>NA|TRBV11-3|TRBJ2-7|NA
TGTGCCAGCAGCCACCTAGGGGCGGAATTAGGCGAGCAGTACTTC
CASSHLGAELGEQYF
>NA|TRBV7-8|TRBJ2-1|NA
TGTGCCAGCAGCTCCTGGGACTCCGGTGAGCAGTTCTTC
CASSSWDSGEQFF
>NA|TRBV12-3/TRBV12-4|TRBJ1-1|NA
TGTGCCAGCAGTTTATACCAGAACACTGAAGCTTTCTTT
CASSLYQNTEAFF
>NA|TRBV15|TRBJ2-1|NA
TGTGCCACCAGCAGAGATAAAAGGCGGGCCGGCTACAATGAGCAGTTCTTC
CATSRDKRRAGYNEQFF
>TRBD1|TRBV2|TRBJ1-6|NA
TGTGCCAGCGAACAGGGGGACTATAATTCACCCCTCCACTTT
CASEQGDYNSPLHF
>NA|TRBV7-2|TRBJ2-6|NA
TGTGCCAGCAGCCCGGGCGGGGGGGCCAACGTCCTGACTTTC
CASSPGGGANVLTF
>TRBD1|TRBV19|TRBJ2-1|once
TGTGCCAGTAGGAACAGGGGCCGCTATGAGCAGTTCTTC
CASRNRGRYEQFF
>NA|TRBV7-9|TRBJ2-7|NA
TGTGCCAGCAGCTTACCAGGGCCCTACGAGCAGTACTTC
CASSLPGPYEQYF
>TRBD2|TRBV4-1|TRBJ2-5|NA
TGCGCCAGCAGCCAAGATCGGGGCGGGAGGGCCGCACGGGAGACCCAGTACTTC
CASSQDRGGRAARETQYF
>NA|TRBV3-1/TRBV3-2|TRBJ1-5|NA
TGTGCCAGCAGCCAAGCTGTTGGCGGGAATCAGCCCCAGCATTTT
CASSQAVGGNQPQHF
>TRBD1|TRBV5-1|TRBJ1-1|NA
TGCGCCAGCAGCCCCCTGACCGGGACAGGGTCTACTGAAGCTTTCTTT
CASSPLTGTGSTEAFF
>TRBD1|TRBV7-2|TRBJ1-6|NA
TGTGCCAGCAGCTTAAGTAGACAGGGGGCGCGCCCGGATAATTCACCCCTCCACTTT
CASSLSRQGARPDNSPLHF
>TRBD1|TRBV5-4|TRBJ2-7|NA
TGTGCCAGCAGTGCCCTAGGGACAGGGAGAGAGCAGTACTTC
CASSALGTGREQYF
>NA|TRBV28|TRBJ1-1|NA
TGTGCCAGCAGTTCTCACAGGGACACTGAAGCTTTCTTT
CASSSHRDTEAFF
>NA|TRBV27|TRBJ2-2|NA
TGTGCCAGCAGAGAGACAGGGAACACCGGGGAGCTGTTTTTT
CASRETGNTGELFF
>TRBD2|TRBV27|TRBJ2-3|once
TGTGCCAGCAGTTTAAGGCTAGCGGGAGGGGGAGATACGCAGTATTTT
CASSLRLAGGGDTQYF
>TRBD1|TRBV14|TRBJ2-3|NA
TGTGCCAGCAGACGACAGGGACATACGCAGTATTTT
CASRRQGHTQYF
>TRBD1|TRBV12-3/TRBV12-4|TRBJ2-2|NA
TGTGCCAGCACCGACAGGGCGTCCGGGGAGCTGTTTTTT
CASTDRASGELFF
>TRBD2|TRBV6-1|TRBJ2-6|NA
TGTGCCAGCAGTGAAGGGGCGGGGGCTGGGGCCAACGTCCTGACTTTC
CASSEGAGAGANVLTF
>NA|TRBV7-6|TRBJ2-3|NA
TGTGCCAGCAGTCCTAGGGGGGGCGGCACAGATACGCAGTATTTT
CASSPRGGGTDTQYF
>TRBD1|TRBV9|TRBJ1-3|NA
TGTGCCAGCAGCGTAGTCCCGGGACAGCTGATTGGAAACACCATATATTTT
CASSVVPGQLIGNTIYF
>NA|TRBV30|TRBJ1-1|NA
TGTGCCTGGACCGAGGGGGGGGGAAACACTGAAGCTTTCTTT
CAWTEGGGNTEAFF
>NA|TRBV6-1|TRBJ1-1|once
TGTGCCAGCAGTGAGGTACCCATGAACACTGAAGCTTTCTTT
CASSEVPMNTEAFF
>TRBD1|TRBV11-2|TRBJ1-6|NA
TGTGCCAGCAGCCCAGGGTTCGGGACAGGGGCACAACTCCACTTT
CASSPGFGTGAQLHF
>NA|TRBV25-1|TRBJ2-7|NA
TGTGCCAGCAGTGTAGGGGCGTACGAGCAGTACTTC
CASSVGAYEQYF
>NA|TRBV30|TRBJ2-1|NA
TGTGCCTGGACCCCCTTAGACAGCTCCTACAATGAGCAGTTCTTC
CAWTPLDSSYNEQFF
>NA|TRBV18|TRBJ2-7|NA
TGTGCCAGCTCACCAGGAACAGGTCCGATACAGTACTTC
CASSPGTGPIQYF
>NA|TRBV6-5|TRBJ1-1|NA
TGTGCCAGCAGTTACTCGGGGGGGACCACTGAAGCTTTCTTT
CASSYSGGTTEAFF
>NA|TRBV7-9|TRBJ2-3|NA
TGTGCCAGCAGCTTAGCTAGTAGCACAGATACGCAGTATTTT
CASSLASSTDTQYF
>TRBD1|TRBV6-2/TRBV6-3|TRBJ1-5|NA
TGTGCCAGCAGTTACATGACAGGGGGTTCGCAGCCCCAGCATTTT
CASSYMTGGSQPQHF
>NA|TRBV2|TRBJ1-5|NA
TGTGCCAGCAGTGCCCAAGCCGGATCCCTATTTAATCAGCCCCAGCATTTT
CASSAQAGSLFNQPQHF
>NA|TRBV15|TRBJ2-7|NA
TGTGCCACCAGCAGAGACAGGGAGTCCTACGAGCAGTACTTC
CATSRDRESYEQYF